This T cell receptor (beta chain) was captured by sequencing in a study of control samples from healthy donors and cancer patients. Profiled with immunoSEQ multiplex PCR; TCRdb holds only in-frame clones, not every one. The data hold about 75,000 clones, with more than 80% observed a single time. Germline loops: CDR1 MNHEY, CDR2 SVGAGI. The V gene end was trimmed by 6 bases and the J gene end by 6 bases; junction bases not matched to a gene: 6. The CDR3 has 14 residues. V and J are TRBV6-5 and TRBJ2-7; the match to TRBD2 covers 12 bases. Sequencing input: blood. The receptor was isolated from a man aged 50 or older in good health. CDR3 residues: CASRQTSGRGEQYF. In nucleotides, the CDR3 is TGTGCCAGCAGGCAGACTAGCGGGAGAGGCGAGCAGTACTTC.